Listed below are T cell receptor beta chains from one sample, sequenced in a study of blood T cell repertoires in COVID-19. Repertoires were generated with immunoSEQ multiplex PCR, while TCRdb's copy carries only in-frame clones and drops some. In the table there are a few hundred thousand clones, around nine tenths of which are singletons. The specimen was peripheral blood. The receptors shown here come from a woman aged 45-60 years with active or convalescent COVID-19. The CDR3 runs from the conserved cysteine through the conserved F or W. D genes are given only for firm matches. Size is stated for part of the rows, as once, few or many counts, or as a class when the clone is expanded.

>TRBD1|-|TRBJ2-4|TRBV6-9
TGTGCCAGCAGTTATCAGTACGACAGGGGGCGGTTC
CASSYQYDRGRF
>TRBD1|once|TRBJ1-5|TRBV18
TGTGCCAGCTCATCGAACAGGGGGTCTGGCAATCAGCCCCAGCATTTT
CASSSNRGSGNQPQHF
>-|-|TRBJ2-7|TRBV7-9
TGTGCCAGCAGCTTAGCCGAGGGAAGGAATTACGAGCAGTACTTC
CASSLAEGRNYEQYF
>-|-|TRBJ2-2|TRBV5-1
TGCGCCAGCAGCCGGGACACAGCGAACACCGGGGAGCTGTTTTTT
CASSRDTANTGELFF
>TRBD2|-|TRBJ2-2|TRBV7-2
TGTGCCAGCAGCCCTCGAGTGCTAGCGGAATTCACCGGGGAGCTGTTTTTT
CASSPRVLAEFTGELFF
>TRBD2|-|TRBJ2-1|TRBV6-4
TGTGCCAGCAGTCTAACTAGCGGGGGGTACAATGAGCAGTTCTTC
CASSLTSGGYNEQFF
>TRBD1|-|TRBJ2-3|TRBV4-1
TGCGCCAGCAGCCAACCGCACGGGACAGCCCGCACAGATACGCAGTATTTT
CASSQPHGTARTDTQYF
>TRBD2|-|TRBJ2-7|TRBV11-2
TGTGCCAGCAGCTTAGGTAGCAGGACTAGCGGTGGTGAGCAGTACTTC
CASSLGSRTSGGEQYF
>-|-|TRBJ1-2|TRBV27
TGTGCCAGCAGTCTCCTAGGCAGGGTGGACTATGGCTACACCTTC
CASSLLGRVDYGYTF
>TRBD1|-|TRBJ1-1|TRBV28
TGTGCCAGTGGGAGGACAGGGAACACTGAAGCTTTCTTT
CASGRTGNTEAFF
>TRBD1|-|TRBJ1-6|TRBV5-8
TGTGCCAGCAGAAGACAGGGCTTTAATTCACCCCTCCACTTT
CASRRQGFNSPLHF
>-|-|TRBJ1-3|TRBV6-5
TGTGCCAGCAGTTATACGCGCTCCGGCACCATATATTTT
CASSYTRSGTIYF
>-|-|TRBJ1-3|TRBV7-9
TGTGCCAGCAGCCCCCGACGGGACTCTGGAAACACCATATATTTT
CASSPRRDSGNTIYF
>TRBD2|once|TRBJ2-1|TRBV27
TGTGCCAGCAGCCGGCTAGCGGGAGGGCCCGATGAGCAGTTCTTC
CASSRLAGGPDEQFF
>TRBD1|-|TRBJ2-7|TRBV7-8
TGTGCCAGCAGCGGCTCGGGACAGGCCTACGAGCAGTACTTC
CASSGSGQAYEQYF
>-|-|TRBJ1-1|TRBV9
TGTGCCAGCAGCGTAGGCGGGGGCATGAACACTGAAGCTTTCTTT
CASSVGGGMNTEAFF
>TRBD1|few|TRBJ2-7|TRBV18
TGTGCCAGTACAGAGGGGACAGGGGGCCTAGGCGAGCAGTACTTC
CASTEGTGGLGEQYF
>TRBD1|few|TRBJ1-2|TRBV6-1
TGTGCCAGCAGTGAAGCGCTTGCCAGGGGGCACTATGGCTACACCTTC
CASSEALARGHYGYTF
>-|-|TRBJ2-3|TRBV7-3
TGTGCCAGCAGCTTAAGCGGGGGCACAGATACGCAGTATTTT
CASSLSGGTDTQYF
>-|-|TRBJ1-1|TRBV3-1/TRBV3-2
TGTGCCAGCAGCCAAGAATCAGGGAACACTGAAGCTTTCTTT
CASSQESGNTEAFF
>-|-|TRBJ2-1|TRBV11-3
TGTGCCAGCAGCCCTTCACTAGCCGCTAGGACGCAGTTCTTC
CASSPSLAARTQFF
>-|-|TRBJ1-1|TRBV5-1
TGCGCCAGCAGCTTGCAAGAGGGTGAACCTTTCTTT
CASSLQEGEPFF
>TRBD1|-|TRBJ2-7|TRBV5-8
TGTGCCAGCAGCTCACAAACCGGGACAGGGGTTTACTACGAGCAGTACTTC
CASSSQTGTGVYYEQYF
>TRBD2|-|TRBJ2-2|TRBV6-5
TGTGCCAGATGGACTAGCGGGGGTACCGGGGAGCTGTTTTTT
CARWTSGGTGELFF
>TRBD1|-|TRBJ1-2|TRBV19
TGTGCCAGTAGTTACTCAGGGACAGATGGCTACACCTTC
CASSYSGTDGYTF
>-|-|TRBJ1-2|TRBV28
TGTGCCAGCAGTTTTCAGGGAAGGCATAACTATGGCTACACCTTC
CASSFQGRHNYGYTF
>-|once|TRBJ1-2|TRBV5-1
TGCGCCAGCAGCTTAGGACAGCGATTAACTAACTATGGCTACACCTTC
CASSLGQRLTNYGYTF
>-|-|TRBJ2-3|TRBV24-1
TGTGCCACCAGTGATTTCGGAGATACGCAGTATTTT
CATSDFGDTQYF
>-|once|TRBJ1-5|TRBV19
TGTGCCAGTAGTGACCCAGGGGGCAATCAGCCCCAGCATTTT
CASSDPGGNQPQHF
>TRBD2|-|TRBJ2-4|TRBV19
TGTGCCAGTAGTATAGTCCTAGCGGAGTTAGCCAAAAACATTCAGTACTTC
CASSIVLAELAKNIQYF
>-|few|TRBJ1-6|TRBV7-9
TGTGCCAGCAGCTTAGGCGGGGCGATTAGCTCACCCCTCCACTTT
CASSLGGAISSPLHF
>-|-|TRBJ2-2|TRBV28
TGTGCCAGCAGTTTGTTAAAGAACACCGGGGAGCTGTTTTTT
CASSLLKNTGELFF
>TRBD1|-|TRBJ2-2|TRBV18
TGTGCCAGCTCACCCGATTCGGACAGGGAGTCCGGGGAGCTGTTTTTT
CASSPDSDRESGELFF
>TRBD1|-|TRBJ1-1|TRBV6-2/TRBV6-3
TGTGCCAGCAGCCTTACAGGGGGCCTGGTAAGAACTGAAGCTTTCTTT
CASSLTGGLVRTEAFF
>-|-|TRBJ1-2|TRBV7-3
TGTGCCAAGACAGGACCCTATGGCTACACCTTC
CAKTGPYGYTF
>-|-|TRBJ2-2|TRBV4-3
TGCGCCAGCAGCCAAGATAGCGCCGGGGAGCTGTTTTTT
CASSQDSAGELFF
>TRBD1|-|TRBJ1-1|TRBV18
TGTGCCAGCTCACCACCTGCCCCGACAGGGGACACTGAAGCTTTCTTT
CASSPPAPTGDTEAFF
>-|-|TRBJ2-7|TRBV6-2/TRBV6-3
TGTGCCAGCAGTTACGCGGGATTTGGGGAAGGGTACTTC
CASSYAGFGEGYF
>TRBD1|-|TRBJ1-6|TRBV2
TGTGCCAGCGGAGCGACAGGGACAAATTCACCCCTCCACTTT
CASGATGTNSPLHF
>-|-|TRBJ2-6|TRBV2
TGTGCCAGCAGCGGGGAGCAGGCTGGGGCCAACGTCCTGACTTTC
CASSGEQAGANVLTF
>-|-|TRBJ1-5|TRBV27
TGTGCCAGCAGTTTATCCTGGACATCCATCCATCAGCCCCAGCATTTT
CASSLSWTSIHQPQHF
>-|-|TRBJ1-1|TRBV12-3/TRBV12-4
TGTGCCAGCAGTTCTACAGAGAACACTGAAGCTTTCTTT
CASSSTENTEAFF
>-|-|TRBJ2-7|TRBV6-5
TGTGCCAGCAACCAGGGGCTCCAGAGCTCCTACGAGCAGTACTTC
CASNQGLQSSYEQYF
>TRBD1|-|TRBJ1-2|TRBV5-4
TGTGCCAGCAGCTTGGGGGGACAGGGACCCTATGGCTACACCTTC
CASSLGGQGPYGYTF
>-|-|TRBJ1-1|TRBV30
TGTGCCTGGAGGCCAGCCGAGACAATGAACACTGAAGCTTTCTTT
CAWRPAETMNTEAFF
>TRBD2|-|TRBJ2-7|TRBV13
TGTGCCAGCAGCGACTCTAGGGGCGGGAGCTACGAGCAGTACTTC
CASSDSRGGSYEQYF
>TRBD2|-|TRBJ2-7|TRBV4-3
TGCGCCAGCAGCCAATTGGCGGGGGCCTACGAGCAGTACTTC
CASSQLAGAYEQYF
>TRBD2|once|TRBJ2-2|TRBV28
TGTGCCAGCAGGGGAGCTAGCGGAACAAACACCGGGGAGCTGTTTTTT
CASRGASGTNTGELFF
>-|-|TRBJ1-3|TRBV6-5
TGTGCCAGCAGCACTGACAGGGGAAACACCATATATTTT
CASSTDRGNTIYF
>-|-|TRBJ2-3|TRBV10-3
TGTGCCATCAGAGTAGGGGGGGGGACAGATACGCAGTATTTT
CAIRVGGGTDTQYF
>TRBD1|-|TRBJ2-7|TRBV11-2
TGTGCCAGCAGCCCCTATGGACAGGGTAGCTCCTACGAGCAGTACTTC
CASSPYGQGSSYEQYF